This T cell receptor (beta chain) was recovered during a study of cytomegalovirus exposure and HLA in healthy donors. Study-level points and caveats: In a later analysis, 16,951 TCR beta sequences were associated with HLA alleles at 0.05 false discovery rate.

This clone came up a few times. The antigen remains undetermined. Both 60 Vbeta primers and 13 Jbeta primers went into the PCR. Assay used: immunoSEQ multiplex PCR; TCRdb lists only in-frame clones, some missing. The profile shows roughly 190,000 clones, just under 80% of them singletons. Germline values: CDR1 MNHNS, CDR2 SASEGT. V shed 5 bases, J shed 2 bases, and the junction held 6 bases outside the gene matches. There are 14 residues in the CDR3. Sequenced sample: PBMCs. The clonotype comes from a female donor in good health and CMV-seronegative. The chain employs TRBV6-1 and TRBJ2-7, with 7 bases identical to TRBD1. The CDR3 coding sequence is TGTGCCAGCAGTAAGACGGGACAGACCTACGAGCAGTACTTC. It translates to CASSKTGQTYEQYF.